These 10 T cell receptor beta chains were sequenced from one sample in a study of OX40 agonist ivuxolimab in advanced cancers. Sequencing used immunoSEQ multiplex PCR; TCRdb keeps in-frame clones, though not all of them. The sample has about 55,000 clones; about 86% are singletons. The sequences come from CD4+ or CD8+ T cells sorted from blood, collected in a trial of the OX40 agonist ivuxolimab. These receptor sequences come from an adult with an advanced solid tumor such as melanoma, head and neck, liver or kidney cancer.

The chain uses TRBV6-5 and TRBJ2-3; D is unclear. The CDR3 runs to 12 residues. The ends were cut back, 6 bases at V and 3 bases at J, with 7 bases in the middle. CDR1 and CDR2 from the germline V gene are MNHEY and SVGAGI. The chain's CDR3 is CASSSATDTQYF. DNA of the CDR3: TGTGCCAGCAGCTCCGCAACAGATACGCAGTATTTT.

V is TRBV7-2 and J is TRBJ2-7; D call uncertain. The CDR3 has 13 residues. Germline CDR1 SGHTA, CDR2 FQGNSA. Trimming stripped 1 base from V and 2 bases from J, with 6 bases between. In nucleotides, the CDR3 is TGTGCCAGCAGCTTAGAGGCAACCTACGAGCAGTACTTC. It translates to CASSLEATYEQYF. Supplemented by reference TRBV7-2 and TRBJ2-7, the full variable domain reads GAGVSQSPSNKVTEKGKDVELRCDPISGHTALYWYRQSLGQGLEFLIYFQGNSAPDKSGLPSDRFSAERTGGSVSTLTIQRTQQEDSAVYLCASSLEATYEQYFGPGTRLTVT.

On this clone: Because the CDR3 is missing its conserved closing phenylalanine or tryptophan, this is likely a read error. The chain uses TRBV11-2 and TRBJ1-6, with D maybe TRBD1 (6 bases). The V gene lost 5 bases and the J gene lost 6 bases, with 11 bases spanning the gap. Per germline, CDR1 SGHAT and CDR2 FQNNGV. The length of the CDR3 is 14 residues. Here the CDR3 DNA reads TGTGCCAGCAGCCATGGACAGACTAATTCACCCCTCCACCTT. Its protein product is CASSHGQTNSPLHL.

This chain joins TRBV19 and TRBJ2-5; maybe TRBD1 (6 bases). Trimming stripped 7 bases from V and 2 bases from J, with 23 bases between. There are 17 residues in the CDR3. Germline CDR1 and CDR2: LNHDA and SQIVND (reference sequence). The CDR3: CASTPARWDTAQETQYF. The CDR3 bases are TGTGCCAGTACCCCCGCCCGCTGGGACACCGCTCAAGAGACCCAGTACTTC.

The chain links TRBV7-3 to TRBJ2-3; perhaps TRBD2 as D (5 bases). Germline V gives CDR1 SGHTA, CDR2 FQGTGA. V lost 5 bases, J lost 10 bases, and 19 bases lay in between. The CDR3 has 14 residues. CDR3 sequence reads: CASSPDPLVEAQYF. In nucleotides, the CDR3 is TGTGCCAGCAGCCCAGACCCACTAGTAGAGGCGCAGTATTTT.

This chain links TRBV14 with TRBJ2-2, with TRBD2 matching 8 bases. Germline V lookup: CDR1 SGHDN, CDR2 FVKESK. V was pared by 4 bases and J by 3 bases, with 7 bases of the junction left unmatched. The CDR3 spans 16 residues. In DNA form, the CDR3 reads TGTGCCAGCAGCCTTTGGGCGGGGGGCGACACCGGGGAGCTGTTTTTT. It yields the protein CASSLWAGGDTGELFF.

V and J are TRBV2 and TRBJ1-1; 7 bases line up with TRBD1. Per germline, CDR1 SNHLY and CDR2 FYNNEI. The CDR3 is 14 residues long. V lost 5 bases, J lost 4 bases, and 7 bases stayed unmatched. CDR3 coding DNA: TGTGCCAGCAGTCAGGGGGTGGCAGTCACTGAAGCTTTCTTT. Translating it yields CASSQGVAVTEAFF.

The chain joins TRBV15 to TRBJ2-2; 8 bases are shared with TRBD1. The CDR3 extends over 15 amino acids. CDR1 is LNHNV, CDR2 YYDKDF, per germline (reference sequence). Trimming at V came to 5 bases and at J to 5 bases, leaving 7 bases not matched to a gene. CDR3 amino acids: CATSPTGAGTGELFF. The CDR3 nucleotides are TGTGCCACCAGCCCGACAGGGGCGGGGACCGGGGAGCTGTTTTTT.

In its sample, this clone was seen a few times. The rearrangement joins TRBV7-9 to TRBJ1-3, with D possibly TRBD1 on 5 matching bases. V lost 7 bases, J lost 0 bases, and 16 bases lay in between. This CDR3 spans 16 amino acids. Germline assignment: CDR1 SEHNR and CDR2 FQNEAQ (reference sequence). The CDR3 loop reads CASIWGGVNSGNTIYF. CDR3 in DNA: TGTGCCAGCATCTGGGGCGGGGTTAACTCTGGAAACACCATATATTTT.

The chain is built from TRBV15 and TRBJ1-2, with D hard to call. The CDR3 is 15 amino acids. V lost 0 bases and J 2 bases, leaving 10 bases between the germline ends. Per germline, CDR1 LNHNV and CDR2 YYDKDF (reference sequence). CDR3 DNA: TGTGCCACCAGCAGAGATGGTCGTGTAAACTATGGCTACACCTTC. Protein: CATSRDGRVNYGYTF.